The TCR beta chain described here comes from a study of blood T cells in healthy people across ages (dated by TCRdb to between 2014 and 2017). For the study in its entirety: Template switching captured roughly one uniquely barcoded TCR beta cDNA molecule per two T cells in model experiments. The donors were split into four age groups: young (average about 16 years), middle-aged (around 37), aged (over 55) and long-lived (about 74). For two donors (one aged 18 to 30 and one aged 80 or older), the study analyzed two additional independent replicas of 1 million unique cDNA reads from the same blood draw. To avoid experimental bias, donors of different ages were randomly spread across the sequencing lanes. The study measured age-related changes in TCR beta repertoire diversity using deep sequencing normalized with unique cDNA molecular identifiers. The paper as a whole reports these results and caveats: Since profiling was done on bulk unsorted PBMCs, naive and antigen-experienced compartments could not be conclusively compared. Observed TCR beta diversity per million T cells fell roughly linearly with age, and a significant reduction was already apparent by age roughly 40. The long-lived group showed more naive CD4+ T cells, fewer expanded clones and increased TCR diversity than the aged group, suggesting age selection. Estimates of total diversity based on one million sequenced T cells were considered lower bounds and underestimates. Because the CMV infection status of the donors was unknown, age-related changes in expanded clonotypes may potentially have been confounded. A strong correlation was found between observed TCR beta diversity and the percentage of naive T cells measured by flow cytometry.

Donors were under 40 systemically healthy Caucasian individuals from Russia aged roughly 6 to 90 years. Roughly 9 milliliters of peripheral blood were drawn from each donor into EDTA-treated Vacutainer tubes. Ficoll-Paque density-gradient centrifugation was used to isolate PBMCs, with at least 6.5 million per sample. Total RNA, at least 5 micrograms per sample, was extracted from PBMCs with Trizol reagent. The percentages of naive CD45RAhigh/CD27high T cells were determined by flow cytometry on a PBMC aliquot from every donor. Preparation of the library involved 5' RACE. Sequenced on an Illumina HiSeq 2500. A second PCR of about 7 to 12 cycles was performed with a sample-barcoded 5' primer and a J-beta primer mix. Each TCR beta cDNA molecule received a unique molecular identifier from a template-switch 5' adaptor carrying 12 random nucleotides. Each sample yielded at least 3 million CDR3-containing paired-end reads. The Mint cDNA synthesis kit, primed by a TRBC-specific oligonucleotide, was used to synthesize first-strand cDNA from all RNA. Following uracil-DNA glycosylase treatment, a first 18-cycle PCR with universal primers M1SS and BC2_uni_R was performed on all cDNA. From the authors' description of their analysis: Each sample was normalized by randomly selecting 1 million high-quality reads, each carrying a distinct molecular identifier. Reads sharing molecular identifiers were discarded rather than binned into consensus sequences. CDR3 identification, clonotype clustering and error correction used MiTCR with a Q25 quality threshold and the strictest error-elimination algorithm. A nonparametric unseen species model with Euler transformation was used to estimate a lower bound on total TCR beta diversity. The raw public data were reprocessed by TCRdb itself: fastp quality trimming at Q25, MiXCR clonotype calling, in-frame beta chains only. Rows matching on CDR3 protein sequence are summarized as one entry with the most common DNA and genes. TCRdb, rather than the study authors, made the V and J calls. This sample holds about 1,800,000 distinct CDR3 sequences; roughly 28% were observed only once. The ten biggest clones cover roughly 8% of the sample.

To note about this clonotype: Its antigen specificity is not known. Sequence at one end of the junction differs from germline and may be a read error.

From a lookup of the germline V gene, CDR1 and CDR2 are MNHEY and SVGAGI. Including cysteine and phenylalanine, the CDR3 has 13 amino acids. The DNA shown is the 39-base CDR3, in frame from base 1. The chain is made from TRBV6-5 and TRBJ2-2, and 9 junction bases match TRBD1. This sequence was found in a woman in her twenties or thirties in good health. The sequenced sample was blood. DNA sequence: TGTGACAGCAGCGGGACAGGGACCGGGGAGCTGTTTTTT. Its amino acids are CDSSGTGTGELFF.